These 32 T cell receptor beta chains originate from one sample sequenced in a study of T cell repertoires in cytomegalovirus infection. TCRdb passed the reads through MiXCR, listing each CDR3 protein once. Of 350,000 to 450,000 distinct CDR3 sequences listed, less than 20% are singletons. The sequenced material came from PBMCs. These receptors were obtained from a human donor in good health (CMV status not recorded). Some clones in this sample may be carry-over from other donors' samples.

This rearrangement joins TRBV20-1 to TRBJ1-5; TRBD1 is a possible D gene (5 bases). With 5 bases removed from V and 3 bases from J, the gap between germline ends came to 8 bases. There are 12 residues in the CDR3. Germline V lookup: CDR1 DFQATT, CDR2 SNEGSKA (reference sequence). The CDR3 DNA is TGCAGTGCTCGACAGAACAATCAGCCCCAGCATTTT. It yields the protein CSARQNNQPQHF.

This clonotype was counted between two and nine times. This sequence joins TRBV20-1 and TRBJ2-7; 14 bases line up with TRBD2. Germline lookup yields CDR1 DFQATT and CDR2 SNEGSKA (reference sequence). This CDR3 contains 16 residues. Unmatched junction bases numbered 13, after V lost 5 bases and J lost 7 bases. The CDR3 loop reads CSARGLAGVGTGEQYF. In DNA, the CDR3 is TGCAGTGCTCGGGGACTAGCGGGAGTGGGCACCGGGGAGCAGTACTTC.

The table lists this clonotype with a few counts. This chain uses TRBV6-6 with TRBJ1-1, with D possibly being TRBD1 (6 bases). The CDR3 is 12 amino acids. Germline CDR1 reads MNHNY; CDR2 reads SVGAGI (reference sequence). V was clipped by 0 bases and J by 10 bases, with 9 bases between them. The CDR3 reads CASSYSRGSAFF. The CDR3 DNA reads TGTGCCAGCAGTTACTCGAGGGGGTCAGCTTTCTTT.

This clonotype occurred many times. The rearrangement joins TRBV7-2 to TRBJ1-1; a possible D gene is TRBD1 (5 bases). From germline, CDR1 is SGHTA and CDR2 FQGNSA. This CDR3 is built from 13 residues. The ends were cut back, 5 bases at V and 7 bases at J, with 14 bases in the middle. CDR3 amino acids: CASSDRDPREAFF. The CDR3 DNA sequence: TGTGCCAGCAGCGACCGGGACCCACGTGAAGCTTTCTTT.

This clonotype was seen many times. This rearrangement joins TRBV4-2 to TRBJ2-7, with 7 bases matching TRBD2. This CDR3 is 15 amino acids long. Unmatched junction bases numbered 4, after V lost 1 base and J lost 1 base. CDR1 and CDR2 (germline): LGHNA, YNFKEQ. CDR3 protein: CASSQGGGSSYEQYF. The CDR3 DNA is TGTGCCAGCAGCCAAGGGGGGGGGTCGTCCTACGAGCAGTACTTC.

The rearrangement links TRBV12-3 or TRBV12-4 to TRBJ1-1; 7 nucleotides agree with TRBD1. This CDR3 contains 13 residues. Trimming at V came to 6 bases and at J to 3 bases, leaving 4 bases not matched to a gene. The CDR3 sequence is CASRSTGHTEAFF. CDR3 nucleotide sequence: TGTGCCAGCAGGTCGACAGGGCACACTGAAGCTTTCTTT.

This clonotype was observed a few times. The V gene is TRBV12-5, the J gene TRBJ2-1, with 7 nucleotides matching TRBD2. This CDR3 is built from 13 residues. Germline CDR1 is LGHNT and CDR2 is FRNRAP. The trim removed 4 bases at V and 7 bases at J, leaving 4 bases unmatched. In DNA form, the CDR3 reads TGTGCTAGTGGTTCGGGGCGGGAGAATGAGCAGTTCTTC. This translates into CASGSGRENEQFF.

The rearrangement joins TRBV7-6 to TRBJ2-5; D gene uncertain. The germline V gene encodes CDR1 SGHVS and CDR2 FNYEAQ. This CDR3 is built from 11 residues. V was pared by 5 bases and J by 9 bases, with 10 bases between. The CDR3 loop is CASSIGGAQYF. The CDR3 DNA sequence: TGTGCCAGCAGCATTGGTGGAGCCCAGTACTTC.

This clonotype came up a few times. Written as DNA, the CDR3 is TGTGCCAGCAGCTACGATTGGGGCACAGATACGCAGTATTTT. The encoded protein is CASSYDWGTDTQYF. This rearrangement joins TRBV5-4 to TRBJ2-3, with unresolved D. Trimming took 3 bases from V and 1 from J, leaving 9 bases between them. The germline V gene encodes CDR1 SGHNT and CDR2 YYREEE (reference sequence). This CDR3 region has 14 residues.

This clonotype was observed a few times. This CDR3 is CASISPAGGAVETQYF. The CDR3 bases are TGTGCCAGCATTTCACCCGCGGGGGGGGCCGTGGAGACCCAGTACTTC. The genes are TRBV28 and TRBJ2-5; TRBD2 matches at 9 bases. CDR1 and CDR2 (germline): MDHEN, SYDVKM. After removal of 7 bases from V and 5 bases from J, the junction contained 14 bases not matched to a gene. This CDR3 has 16 amino acids.

The rearrangement joins TRBV18 to TRBJ2-1; 11 bases line up with TRBD1. Unmatched junction bases numbered 7, after V lost 3 bases and J lost 6 bases. This CDR3 spans 16 amino acids. CDR1 KGHSH and CDR2 LQKENI come from the germline V gene. In DNA, the CDR3 is TGTGCCAGCTCACCCAAGTCAGGACAGGGGGCCAATGAGCAGTTCTTC. It yields the protein CASSPKSGQGANEQFF.

By its share, this clonotype is medium-sized. The CDR3 is CASRLKLAGGWSSSYEQYF. CDR3 in DNA: TGTGCCAGCAGATTGAAACTAGCGGGAGGTTGGTCGAGCTCCTACGAGCAGTACTTC. J is TRBJ2-7 and V is TRBV7-8, with 12 nucleotides matching TRBD2. This CDR3 has 19 amino acids. The V and J ends lost 6 bases and 0 bases, in that order; junction bases with no gene match: 15. The germline gives CDR1 SGHVS, CDR2 FQNEAQ.

This clonotype was found a few times. A clone one base away is much larger, so this may be a read error. The chain has TRBV5-6 and TRBJ1-1; D is uncertain. V gave up 3 bases and J gave up 3 bases, with 3 bases separating them. The CDR3 sequence is 11 residues long. Germline V gene data show CDR1 as SGHDT and CDR2 as YYEEEE. CDR3 amino acids: CASSWDTEAFF. CDR3 bases: TGTGCCAGCAGCTGGGACACTGAAGCTTTCTTT.

This chain connects TRBV6-1 to TRBJ1-1; D is uncertain. Trimming stripped 4 bases from V and 9 bases from J, with 9 bases between. The CDR3 is made up of 11 amino acids. Germline CDR1 reads MNHNS; CDR2 reads SASEGT. The CDR3 bases are TGTGCCAGCAGTGTCCAGAGGAAAGCTTTCTTT. Translation: CASSVQRKAFF.

In this sample, this clonotype turned up many times. J is TRBJ2-1 and V is TRBV11-3, with D perhaps given as TRBD1 or TRBD2 (6 bases each). The CDR3 loop spans 13 amino acids. With 5 bases removed from V and 9 bases from J, the gap between germline ends came to 14 bases. CDR1 SGHNT and CDR2 YENEEA come from the germline V gene. CDR3 nucleotide sequence: TGTGCCAGCAGCCGGGGGCCATGGGGTGAGCAGTTCTTC. It translates to CASSRGPWGEQFF.

This clonotype has more than one count but fewer than ten. The rearrangement joins TRBV10-3 to TRBJ2-7; maybe TRBD1 (6 bases). The CDR3 runs to 15 residues. Germline values: CDR1 ENHRY, CDR2 SYGVKD. The V and J ends lost 3 bases and 2 bases respectively, with 14 bases between them. This CDR3 reads CAISDGQGNPYEQYF. CDR3 in DNA: TGTGCCATCAGTGACGGGCAGGGGAACCCCTACGAGCAGTACTTC.

This clonotype has at least ten counts. The genes are TRBV7-6 and TRBJ2-1; possibly TRBD2 for D (6 bases). V lost 0 bases to trimming and J lost 10 bases, with 19 bases between them. Germline values: CDR1 SGHVS, CDR2 FNYEAQ. The length of the CDR3 is 16 residues. The CDR3 sequence is CASSLAAGTPSEEQFF. The CDR3 bases are TGTGCCAGCAGCTTAGCGGCGGGGACTCCCTCGGAGGAGCAGTTCTTC.

The chain uses TRBV12-3 or TRBV12-4 and TRBJ2-2, with D hard to call. Trimming left V 9 bases short and J 2 bases short, with 10 bases between. CDR3 length equals 13 residues. CDR3 coding DNA: TGTGCCAGTGGACGGATCAACACCGGGGAGCTGTTTTTT. The encoded protein is CASGRINTGELFF.

There are many counts of this clonotype. This sequence joins TRBV7-8 and TRBJ1-6; unclear D gene. The germline V gene has CDR1 SGHVS and CDR2 FQNEAQ. Trimming pared 1 base from V and 10 bases from J, leaving 14 bases between. The CDR3 covers 15 residues. The CDR3 here is CASSLDGDKTSPLHF. In nucleotides, the CDR3 is TGTGCCAGCAGCTTAGATGGGGATAAAACATCACCCCTCCACTTT.

This clonotype was seen at least ten times. J is TRBJ1-1 and V is TRBV2; D might be TRBD1 (5 bases). The CDR3 extends over 13 amino acids. Germline V CDR1 and CDR2: SNHLY, FYNNEI. The V gene lost 2 bases and the J gene lost 2 bases, with 6 bases spanning the gap. The CDR3 protein is CASSERGNTEAFF. CDR3 coding DNA: TGTGCCAGCAGTGAACGGGGCAACACTGAAGCTTTCTTT.

The V and J genes are TRBV5-1 and TRBJ1-1; 9 bases are a match to TRBD1. V lost 4 bases and J lost 4; bases outside the gene matches: 11. The CDR3 length is 16 residues. Per the germline V gene, CDR1 is SGHRS and CDR2 is YFSETQ. The CDR3: CASSRRTGALGTEAFF. CDR3 nucleotide sequence: TGCGCCAGCAGCAGGAGGACAGGGGCCCTGGGCACTGAAGCTTTCTTT.

This clonotype was observed many times. This chain uses TRBV7-2 with TRBJ2-3; TRBD2 matches at 7 bases. Germline lookup yields CDR1 SGHTA and CDR2 FQGNSA. Trimming cost V 3 bases and J 5 bases; bases outside gene matches: 5. This CDR3 has 14 residues. CDR3 DNA sequence: TGTGCCAGCAGCTTGCGCGGGAGTGGAGATACGCAGTATTTT. As protein: CASSLRGSGDTQYF.

This clonotype was seen a handful of times. The CDR3 is CASNRGALNTEAFF. The CDR3 DNA reads TGCGCCAGCAACCGGGGGGCTTTAAACACTGAAGCTTTCTTT. The chain links TRBV5-1 to TRBJ1-1, with D tentatively TRBD1 (6 bases). The CDR3 is 14 amino acids. Per germline, CDR1 SGHRS and CDR2 YFSETQ. Between the trimmed V and J ends, which lost 6 bases and 2 bases, there was a span of 14 bases.

This clonotype was seen repeatedly, ten times or more. The J gene is TRBJ2-1, the V gene TRBV12-3 or TRBV12-4, with 8 bases fitting TRBD2. With 3 bases clipped from V and 7 bases from J, the junction kept 8 bases outside the gene matches. The CDR3 extends over 15 amino acids. The CDR3 DNA reads TGTGCCAGCAGTTTTTACCGGGAGGGCCTTAATGAGCAGTTCTTC. Translated, it gives CASSFYREGLNEQFF.

This clonotype has more than one count but fewer than ten. The genes are TRBV12-3 or TRBV12-4 and TRBJ1-2; D not certain. The CDR3 has 13 residues. V was cut by 6 bases and J by 6 bases, with 14 bases left in between. DNA of the CDR3: TGTGCCAGCAGCCCCGGCGGGGTCGATGGCTACACCTTC. Its translation: CASSPGGVDGYTF.

There are many counts of this clonotype. The V call is TRBV7-2, the J call TRBJ1-2, with D uncertain. Trimming took 3 bases from V and 2 from J, leaving 7 bases between them. Germline V CDR1 and CDR2: SGHTA, FQGNSA. The CDR3 sequence is 13 residues long. CDR3 sequence reads: CASSFHRNYGYTF. The CDR3 DNA is TGTGCCAGCAGCTTTCACAGAAACTATGGCTACACCTTC.

This clonotype showed up just a few times. The J gene is TRBJ2-1, the V gene TRBV7-6; D possibly uses TRBD1 or TRBD2 (6 bases each). There are 16 residues in the CDR3. The V gene lost 5 bases and the J gene lost 1 base, with 15 bases spanning the gap. Germline loops: CDR1 SGHVS, CDR2 FNYEAQ. The CDR3 is CASSDLGGTSYNEQFF. CDR3 nucleotides: TGTGCCAGCAGCGACTTAGGGGGGACGTCCTACAATGAGCAGTTCTTC.

This chain connects TRBV5-4 to TRBJ2-1; D is possibly TRBD2 (5 bases). With 4 bases removed from V and 1 base from J, the gap between germline ends came to 18 bases. The length of the CDR3 is 17 residues. Germline V gives CDR1 SGHNT, CDR2 YYREEE (reference sequence). CDR3 loop: CASSPNPTTTSYNEQFF. DNA of the CDR3: TGTGCCAGCAGCCCCAACCCGACTACAACATCCTACAATGAGCAGTTCTTC.

This clonotype was counted many times. At one boundary the junction diverges from the germline segment, which might be a read error. The V call is TRBV15, the J call TRBJ2-1; D may be TRBD2 (6 bases). The CDR3 has 13 residues. In germline, CDR1 is LNHNV, CDR2 YYDKDF (reference sequence). The CDR3 loop is CATSRVRDWTLLF. CDR3 bases: TGTGCCACCAGCAGAGTTAGGGACTGGACTTTGCTCTTC. The complete variable domain, with remaining parts taken from reference TRBV15 and TRBJ2-1, reads DAMVIQNPRYQVTQFGKPVTLSCSQTLNHNVMYWYQQKSSQAPKLLFHYYDKDFNNEADTPDNFQSRRPNTSFCFLDIRSPGLGDTAMYLCATSRVRDWTLLFGPGTRLTVL.

This clonotype was seen at least ten times. CDR3 in amino acids: CASSSSRDRVEQYV. The CDR3 DNA sequence: TGTGCCAGCAGCTCTTCCCGGGACAGGGTAGAGCAGTACGTC. The chain combines TRBV7-8 with TRBJ2-7; 9 bases align to TRBD1. Germline lookup yields CDR1 SGHVS and CDR2 FQNEAQ. There are 14 residues in the CDR3. Germline trimming cut 4 bases from V and 7 bases from J; bases unmatched to any gene: 8.

This clonotype occurred a few times. The chain is built from TRBV19 and TRBJ2-7; 10 bases align to TRBD1. Germline V lookup: CDR1 LNHDA, CDR2 SQIVND (reference sequence). This CDR3 has 15 amino acids. V shed 3 bases, J shed 3 bases, and the junction held 5 bases outside the gene matches. For the CDR3, the DNA is TGTGCCAGTAGTATCTTGGGACAGGGGTACTACGAGCAGTACTTC. Translated, it gives CASSILGQGYYEQYF.

In its sample, this clonotype was seen a few times. The chain has TRBV30 and TRBJ1-5; 10 bases match TRBD1. The CDR3 has 14 amino acids. CDR1 GTSNPN and CDR2 SVGIG come from the germline V gene (reference sequence). V lost 3 bases to trimming and J lost 6 bases; unmatched junction nucleotides: 5. CDR3 amino acids: CAWRDRGVGQPQHF. The CDR3 coding sequence is TGTGCCTGGAGGGACAGGGGGGTAGGTCAGCCCCAGCATTTT.